The 29 T cell receptor beta chains below were found in one sample sequenced in a study of T-cell memory formation after mild COVID-19. TCRdb ran MiXCR on the 5' RACE reads and lists one entry per CDR3 protein. The sample has around 300,000 distinct CDR3 sequences; roughly 8.2% are singletons. What was sequenced was PBMCs or a T cell subset sorted from them (not recorded which). These receptor sequences come from a man younger than 30 who had mild COVID-19 (a few samples of this study predate the infection). Cell type and time point are not known.

A word on this clonotype: No conserved phenylalanine or tryptophan is present at the end of the CDR3, so a read error is the likely explanation. The DNA is omitted, as the CDR3 cannot be located on it reliably, and the CDR3 follows TCRdb's listing. The rearrangement links TRBV13 to TRBJ1-1. Inclusive of both ends, the CDR3 amounts to 8 amino acids. Germline assignment: CDR1 PRHDT and CDR2 FYEKMQ (reference sequence). The CDR3 sequence: CAREAPSI.

The chain joins TRBV9 to TRBJ1-6, with a tentative D call TRBD1 (6 bases). Trimming took 0 bases from V and 7 from J, leaving 11 bases between them. The CDR3 extends over 15 amino acids. CDR1 and CDR2 from the germline V gene are SGDLS and YYNGEE. The CDR3 DNA is TGTGCCAGCAGCGTAGCTGGACAGCTAAATTCACCCCTCCACTTT. Translating it yields CASSVAGQLNSPLHF. The whole variable domain, remainder taken from reference TRBV9 and TRBJ1-6, is DSGVTQTPKHLITATGQRVTLRCSPRSGDLSVYWYQQSLDQGLQFLIQYYNGEERAKGNILERFSAQQFPDLHSELNLSSLELGDSALYFCASSVAGQLNSPLHFGNGTRLTVT.

In its sample, this clonotype was seen a few times. This chain uses TRBV18 with TRBJ2-3; D might be TRBD2 (5 bases). From germline, CDR1 is KGHSH and CDR2 LQKENI. The V end lost 3 bases, the J end lost 3 bases, and 16 bases lay between the germline ends. The CDR3 is 16 amino acids. CDR3 DNA: TGTGCCAGCTCACCCGGAGGTATTCGGTGGACAGATACGCAGTATTTT. Protein: CASSPGGIRWTDTQYF.

The chain employs TRBV3-1 and TRBJ1-2; 8 nucleotides line up with TRBD1. Germline loops: CDR1 LGHDT, CDR2 YNNKEL (reference sequence). V dropped 4 bases and J dropped 4; count of bases not matched to a gene: 5. The CDR3 extends over 14 amino acids. The CDR3 coding sequence is TGTGCCAGCAGCCTTGGGACAGGAACCTATGGCTACACCTTC. This gives the protein CASSLGTGTYGYTF.

This clonotype was seen only a few times. The V and J genes are TRBV15 and TRBJ2-7, with TRBD2 as a possible D gene (7 bases). Looked up from germline, CDR1 is LNHNV and CDR2 is YYDKDF (reference sequence). The CDR3 extends over 15 amino acids. With 5 bases removed from V and 2 bases from J, the gap between germline ends came to 16 bases. CDR3 amino acids: CATSGGGARPYEQYV. DNA of the CDR3: TGTGCCACCAGCGGGGGGGGGGCCAGGCCCTACGAGCAGTACGTC.

This clonotype was found a few times. V is TRBV7-9 and J is TRBJ2-1; possible D gene TRBD1, 5 bases. The germline V and J ends were trimmed by 3 bases and 2 bases, with 14 bases remaining between them. Germline CDR1 and CDR2: SEHNR and FQNEAQ (reference sequence). The CDR3 length is 16 residues. As DNA, the CDR3 is TGTGCCAGCAGCTTCGTCAGGGTGTTCACCTACAATGAGCAGTTCTTC. Its translation is CASSFVRVFTYNEQFF.

Concerning this clonotype: A clone one base away is much larger, so this may be a read error. This chain links TRBV4-1 with TRBJ2-7, with unresolved D. Trimming pared 1 base from V and 0 bases from J, leaving 7 bases between. This CDR3 spans 14 amino acids. Per germline, CDR1 MGHRA and CDR2 YSYEKL. The chain's CDR3 is CASSQGASSYEQYF. The CDR3 DNA sequence: TGCGCCAGCAGCCAAGGGGCCAGCTCCTACGAGCAGTACTTC.

This clonotype was observed a few times. The chain couples TRBV12-3 or TRBV12-4 to TRBJ1-5; tentatively, D is TRBD1 (6 bases). Trimming pared 5 bases from V and 3 bases from J, leaving 32 bases between. The length of the CDR3 is 21 residues. The CDR3 DNA follows: TGTGCCAGCAGTGGGGGCGGGCCTCTCCTGGGACGGCGGAGGACCAATCAGCCCCAGCATTTT. As protein: CASSGGGPLLGRRRTNQPQHF.

The chain joins TRBV20-1 to TRBJ1-4; the D is unclear. The CDR3 sequence is 17 residues long. Germline CDR1 DFQATT, CDR2 SNEGSKA (reference sequence). Trimming took 1 base from V and 0 from J, leaving 15 bases between them. The CDR3 region has the DNA TGCAGTGCTAGAGTATGGGGAAGAAACGCAACTAATGAAAAACTGTTTTTT. This codes for CSARVWGRNATNEKLFF.

The chain recombines TRBV3-1 with TRBJ2-1, with D hard to call. CDR3 length: 16 amino acids. Deletions cut 0 bases from V and 9 bases from J, with 18 bases between. Per the germline V gene, CDR1 is LGHDT and CDR2 is YNNKEL (reference sequence). The CDR3 DNA reads TGTGCCAGCAGCCAAGAGTTCTCTAAGAGTTTAGGTGAGCAGTTCTTC. Translated: CASSQEFSKSLGEQFF.

A note on this clonotype: The junction shows a germline mismatch at one end, possibly a read error. The chain employs TRBV20-1 and TRBJ1-4; TRBD1 aligns across 7 bases. CDR1 DFQATT and CDR2 SNEGSKA come from the germline V gene (reference sequence). The CDR3 covers 15 residues. The CDR3 bases are TGCAGTGCCAGAGCCGGGACAGACAATAATGAAAAACTGTTTTTT. It translates to CSARAGTDNNEKLFF.

Ten or more counts support this clonotype. The chain uses TRBV5-1 and TRBJ2-5; the match to TRBD1 covers 8 bases. The CDR3 extends over 15 amino acids. Germline assignment: CDR1 SGHRS and CDR2 YFSETQ. V trimming: 0 bases; J trimming: 6 bases; junction bases outside the gene matches: 7. CDR3 nucleotides: TGCGCCAGCAGCTTGGACCGGACAGGGATACAGACCCAGTACTTC. Translating it yields CASSLDRTGIQTQYF.

This clonotype was detected ten times or more. The chain has TRBV5-6 and TRBJ1-2; D call uncertain. Germline loops: CDR1 SGHDT, CDR2 YYEEEE. The V end was cut by 0 bases, the J end by 4 bases, with 13 bases between. The CDR3 length is 15 residues. The CDR3 region has the DNA TGTGCCAGCAGCTTGGGCCAGCTATCCGGCTATGGCTACACCTTC. The encoded protein is CASSLGQLSGYGYTF.

In this sample, this clonotype turned up many times. The V call is TRBV5-1, the J call TRBJ1-2; TRBD1 matches at 12 bases. The length of the CDR3 is 14 residues. The V and J ends lost 4 bases and 7 bases, in that order; junction bases with no gene match: 5. The germline gives CDR1 SGHRS, CDR2 YFSETQ. CDR3 protein: CASSEGQGAFGYTF. In DNA form, the CDR3 reads TGCGCCAGCAGCGAGGGACAGGGGGCTTTTGGCTACACCTTC.

This clonotype has ten or more counts. V usage is TRBV4-2 and J usage is TRBJ1-6; D possibly corresponds to TRBD1 (5 bases). The ends were cut back, 0 bases at V and 4 bases at J, with 13 bases in the middle. This CDR3 has 17 amino acids. Germline loops: CDR1 LGHNA, CDR2 YNFKEQ. In DNA, the CDR3 is TGTGCCAGCAGCCAAGATCCGGGGACGTTTTATAATTCACCCCTCCACTTT. Translation gives CASSQDPGTFYNSPLHF.

This clonotype was observed a handful of times. The CDR3, as DNA: TGTGCCTGGAGTGCGACAGGGCCCACGGAAGCTTTCTTT. It encodes CAWSATGPTEAFF. The chain employs TRBV30 and TRBJ1-1; 7 nucleotides align to TRBD1. Germline trimming cut 1 base from V and 8 bases from J; bases unmatched to any gene: 7. The CDR3 runs to 13 residues. Per germline, CDR1 GTSNPN and CDR2 SVGIG (reference sequence).

There are many counts of this clonotype. This chain uses TRBV20-1 with TRBJ2-5; TRBD2 aligns across 12 bases. There are 14 residues in the CDR3. CDR1 and CDR2 from the germline V gene are DFQATT and SNEGSKA (reference sequence). Unmatched junction bases numbered 4, after V lost 5 bases and J lost 3 bases. CDR3 protein: CSAPRLAGEETQYF. For the CDR3, the DNA is TGCAGTGCTCCACGACTAGCGGGGGAAGAGACCCAGTACTTC.

This clonotype was detected a few times. CDR3 DNA: TGTGCCAGCAGTGAACTTGGCAGGGGAGTGGAACTGTTTTTT. Translating it yields CASSELGRGVELFF. V gene TRBV25-1 combines with J gene TRBJ1-4; a possible D gene is TRBD1 (6 bases). V was clipped by 2 bases and J by 12 bases, with 16 bases between them. From germline, CDR1 is MGHDK and CDR2 SYGVNS. This CDR3 is built from 14 residues.

The genes are TRBV18 and TRBJ1-2, with D unclear. The CDR3 sequence is 14 residues long. Looked up from germline, CDR1 is KGHSH and CDR2 is LQKENI. V was cut by 0 bases and J by 5 bases, with 10 bases left in between. CDR3 protein: CASSPPTGIYGYTF. The DNA for the CDR3 is TGTGCCAGCTCACCACCGACCGGAATATATGGCTACACCTTC. The full variable domain, completed using reference TRBV18 and TRBJ1-2, is NAGVMQNPRHLVRRRGQEARLRCSPMKGHSHVYWYRQLPEEGLKFMVYLQKENIIDESGMPKERFSAEFPKEGPSILRIQQVVRGDSAAYFCASSPPTGIYGYTFGSGTRLTVV.

This clonotype was counted a few times. V usage is TRBV6-5 and J usage is TRBJ1-5; D may be TRBD1 (6 bases). This CDR3 comprises 15 residues. Germline values: CDR1 MNHEY, CDR2 SVGAGI. The V gene lost 1 base and the J gene lost 1 base, with 8 bases spanning the gap. Here the CDR3 reads CASSYLGGSNQPQHF. DNA of the CDR3: TGTGCCAGCAGTTACTTAGGGGGGAGCAATCAGCCCCAGCATTTT.

In this sample, this clonotype turned up many times. The V gene is TRBV3-1, the J gene TRBJ2-5; D call uncertain. V lost 0 bases and J 2 bases, leaving 10 bases between the germline ends. CDR1 LGHDT and CDR2 YNNKEL come from the germline V gene (reference sequence). This CDR3 contains 15 residues. DNA for the CDR3: TGTGCCAGCAGCCAAGATGCAACAGTTCAAGAGACCCAGTACTTC. Protein sequence: CASSQDATVQETQYF.

In its sample, this clonotype was seen a few times. This rearrangement joins TRBV7-9 to TRBJ1-4; 7 bases align to TRBD1. Germline CDR1 SEHNR, CDR2 FQNEAQ (reference sequence). After removal of 6 bases from V and 3 bases from J, the junction contained 4 bases not matched to a gene. This CDR3 region has 14 residues. CDR3 region: CASSVGTANEKLFF. CDR3 in DNA: TGTGCCAGCAGTGTTGGGACAGCTAATGAAAAACTGTTTTTT.

This clonotype was counted at least ten times. V is TRBV20-1 and J is TRBJ1-1; D is unclear. Germline V CDR1 and CDR2: DFQATT, SNEGSKA (reference sequence). This CDR3 region has 17 residues. V gave up 1 base and J gave up 5 bases, with 23 bases separating them. CDR3 sequence: CSARVTSAVALRTEAFF. The CDR3 region has the DNA TGCAGTGCTAGAGTCACCTCGGCAGTGGCCCTGCGGACTGAAGCTTTCTTT.

The rearrangement uses TRBV7-2 and TRBJ1-6, with D possibly TRBD1 on 5 matching bases. The CDR3 consists of 13 residues. V was pared by 3 bases and J by 7 bases, with 7 bases between. Germline-derived CDR1 and CDR2 are SGHTA and FQGNSA. CDR3 in DNA: TGTGCCAGCAGCTTCTGGGGGAATTCACCCCTCCACTTT. Protein product: CASSFWGNSPLHF. Looking up the rest from reference TRBV7-2 and TRBJ1-6 gives the full variable domain: GAGVSQSPSNKVTEKGKDVELRCDPISGHTALYWYRQSLGQGLEFLIYFQGNSAPDKSGLPSDRFSAERTGGSVSTLTIQRTQQEDSAVYLCASSFWGNSPLHFGNGTRLTVT.

This clonotype was seen at least ten times. The chain employs TRBV7-2 and TRBJ1-4; D remains ambiguous. CDR1 is SGHTA, CDR2 FQGNSA, per germline. Between the trimmed V and J ends, which lost 4 bases and 5 bases, there was a span of 11 bases. The CDR3 is made up of 14 amino acids. CDR3 residues: CASSSHPVNEKLFF. CDR3 bases: TGTGCCAGCAGCTCCCATCCCGTGAATGAAAAACTGTTTTTT.

This clonotype was seen a handful of times. The chain employs TRBV7-9 and TRBJ1-6, with no clear D. The CDR3 runs 12 residues. Deletions cut 0 bases from V and 9 bases from J, with 3 bases between. CDR1 SEHNR and CDR2 FQNEAQ come from the germline V gene (reference sequence). CDR3 bases: TGTGCCAGCAGCTTAGCAGGTTCACCCCTCCACTTT. Translating it yields CASSLAGSPLHF.

The CDR3 sequence is CASSQEADRVTGELFF. In nucleotides, the CDR3 is TGCGCCAGCAGCCAAGAAGCGGACAGGGTCACCGGGGAGCTGTTTTTT. This chain connects TRBV4-3 to TRBJ2-2, with TRBD1 matching over 8 bases. The CDR3 sequence is 16 residues long. Germline CDR1 LGHNA, CDR2 YSLEER. The V gene end was trimmed by 0 bases and the J gene end by 4 bases; junction bases not matched to a gene: 4.

The chain recombines TRBV6-2 or TRBV6-3 with TRBJ1-5; D unresolved. Deletions cut 1 base from V and 7 bases from J, with 5 bases between. CDR3 length: 12 residues. Per the germline V gene, CDR1 is MNHEY and CDR2 is SVGEGT. CDR3 region: CASSYFKQPQHF. DNA of the CDR3: TGTGCCAGCAGTTACTTTAAACAGCCCCAGCATTTT.

The chain uses TRBV7-2 and TRBJ1-2; D may be TRBD1 (6 bases). The germline V gene has CDR1 SGHTA and CDR2 FQGNSA. Trimming removed 1 base at V and 2 bases at J, with 11 bases between. The CDR3 has 15 residues. The CDR3 reads CASSLGAGVNYGYTF. The CDR3 DNA reads as TGTGCCAGCAGCTTAGGCGCAGGGGTGAACTATGGCTACACCTTC.